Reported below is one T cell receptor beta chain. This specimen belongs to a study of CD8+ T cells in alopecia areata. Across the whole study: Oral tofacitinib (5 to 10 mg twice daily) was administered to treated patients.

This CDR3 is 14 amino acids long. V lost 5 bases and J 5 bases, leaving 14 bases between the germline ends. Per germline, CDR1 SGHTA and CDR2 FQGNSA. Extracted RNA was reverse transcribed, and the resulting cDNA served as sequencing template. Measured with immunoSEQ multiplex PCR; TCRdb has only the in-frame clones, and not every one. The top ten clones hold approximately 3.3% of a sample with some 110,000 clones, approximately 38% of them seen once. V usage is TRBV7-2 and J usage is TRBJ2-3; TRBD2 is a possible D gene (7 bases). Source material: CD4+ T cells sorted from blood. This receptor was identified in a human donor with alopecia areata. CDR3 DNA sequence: TGTGCCAGCAGCCCGGGGGGCTTTCAAGATACGCAGTATTTT. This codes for CASSPGGFQDTQYF.